This passage covers 21 T cell receptor beta chains from one sample sequenced in a study of blood T cell repertoires in COVID-19. The repertoire was sequenced with immunoSEQ multiplex PCR; TCRdb's copy has only in-frame clones and lacks some. The sample has 80,000 to 90,000 clones; over 65% are singletons. Input material: peripheral blood. All receptors come from a woman in her sixties or seventies with acute or convalescent COVID-19.

The chain joins TRBV6-5 to TRBJ1-1, with TRBD1 matching 7 bases. The CDR3 length is 13 residues. Germline assignment: CDR1 MNHEY and CDR2 SVGAGI. V was clipped by 10 bases and J by 5 bases; unmatched bases: 10. CDR3 sequence: CATSKGAGTEAFF. DNA of the CDR3: TGTGCCACCAGCAAGGGGGCGGGGACTGAAGCTTTCTTT.

This chain links TRBV27 with TRBJ2-3, with 7 bases that match TRBD1. Germline V CDR1 and CDR2: MNHEY, SMNVEV (reference sequence). CDR3 length: 13 amino acids. With V trimmed by 2 bases and J by 7 bases, 3 bases remained unmatched. This chain's CDR3 is CASSLTTGHTQYF. CDR3 DNA sequence: TGTGCCAGCAGTTTAACGACAGGGCATACGCAGTATTTT.

This clone appeared once. The gene calls are TRBV6-6 and TRBJ2-3; weak D call: TRBD1 (6 bases). This CDR3 has 14 residues. Trimming pared 10 bases from V and 2 bases from J, leaving 16 bases between. Germline V gene data show CDR1 as MNHNY and CDR2 as SVGAGI (reference sequence). This chain's CDR3 is CATSGVPTTDTQYF. The DNA for the CDR3 is TGTGCCACCTCAGGGGTGCCCACCACAGATACGCAGTATTTT.

The rearrangement joins TRBV20-1 to TRBJ1-4; 8 bases are a match to TRBD1. Losses at the gene ends were 6 bases for V and 5 bases for J; bases not matched to a gene: 5. Germline lookup yields CDR1 DFQATT and CDR2 SNEGSKA (reference sequence). This CDR3 is 13 amino acids long. The CDR3 region has the DNA TGCAGTGCCAGTGACAGGGGCAATGAAAAACTGTTTTTT. Encoded protein: CSASDRGNEKLFF.

The V and J genes are TRBV2 and TRBJ1-2, with TRBD1 matching over 7 bases. Germline-derived CDR1 and CDR2 are SNHLY and FYNNEI. This CDR3 has 17 residues. The V segment lost 7 bases and the J segment 3 bases; nucleotides outside the gene matches: 17. CDR3 nucleotide sequence: TGTGCCAGCACGGGAGCAGGGGGGTTCCCAGGGGACTATGGCTACACCTTC. Its translation: CASTGAGGFPGDYGYTF.

The J gene is TRBJ2-7, the V gene TRBV2; possibly TRBD1 for D (5 bases). Per germline, CDR1 SNHLY and CDR2 FYNNEI. There are 15 residues in the CDR3. V lost 7 bases to trimming and J lost 2 bases, with 18 bases between them. The CDR3 here is CASTFGPRETYEQYV. The CDR3 nucleotides read TGTGCCAGCACCTTTGGGCCCAGGGAAACCTACGAGCAGTACGTC.

The J gene is TRBJ2-5, the V gene TRBV21-1; TRBD2 is the table's D call, not checked against the DNA. TRBV21-1 is marked as a pseudogene. The CDR3 covers 11 residues. The CDR3 DNA is TGTGCCAGCAGCACCTCCGGGACTCCCTACTTC. Its translation is CASSTSGTPYF.

This clone was detected only a few times. The chain links TRBV19 to TRBJ1-5; 10 positions match TRBD1. CDR3 size: 17 residues. CDR1 is LNHDA and CDR2 is SQIVND in the germline V gene (reference sequence). Trimming removed 3 bases from V and 4 bases from J; junction bases left unmatched: 9. The CDR3 region is CASSIRDRGSQNQPQHF. DNA of the CDR3: TGTGCCAGTAGTATCCGGGACAGGGGTTCCCAAAATCAGCCCCAGCATTTT.

There are many counts of this clone. This chain links TRBV7-9 with TRBJ1-6; no firm D call. Trimming took off 4 bases at V and 6 bases at J, with 16 bases between the two ends. This CDR3 is built from 16 residues. Germline loops: CDR1 SEHNR, CDR2 FQNEAQ (reference sequence). CDR3 in amino acids: CASSSAAGNSNSPLHF. DNA for the CDR3: TGTGCCAGCAGCTCGGCGGCGGGGAATAGTAATTCACCCCTCCACTTT.

The chain combines TRBV7-2 with TRBJ1-2; D remains unclear. Germline V lookup: CDR1 SGHTA, CDR2 FQGNSA. The CDR3 sequence is 14 residues long. The V and J ends lost 2 bases and 8 bases respectively, with 15 bases between them. In DNA form, the CDR3 reads TGTGCCAGCAGCTTAACGGGGAGTATGAGGGGCTACACCTTC. It is translated as CASSLTGSMRGYTF.

The chain has TRBV27 and TRBJ2-1; 9 nucleotides line up with TRBD2. The CDR3 covers 15 residues. From germline, CDR1 is MNHEY and CDR2 SMNVEV (reference sequence). Unmatched junction bases numbered 5, after V lost 0 bases and J lost 8 bases. As DNA, the CDR3 is TGTGCCAGCAGTTTATCTAGCGGGAGTTGGTATGAGCAGTTCTTC. Its protein product is CASSLSSGSWYEQFF.

The chain links TRBV4-3 to TRBJ2-5, with D maybe TRBD2 (6 bases). V dropped 4 bases and J dropped 5 bases, with 14 bases sitting between them. The germline V gene has CDR1 LGHNA and CDR2 YSLEER. The CDR3 extends over 14 amino acids. CDR3 amino acids: CASSRGPTSETQYF. For the CDR3, the DNA is TGCGCCAGCAGCCGGGGACCCACTAGCGAGACCCAGTACTTC.

The J gene is TRBJ1-4, the V gene TRBV7-8; the match to TRBD1 covers 9 bases. The CDR3 runs 14 residues. V shed 5 bases and J 8 bases; nucleotides not matched to a gene: 6. CDR1 and CDR2 from the germline V gene are SGHVS and FQNEAQ. The CDR3 reads CASSLWTGAEKLFF. The CDR3 region has the DNA TGTGCCAGCAGCCTGTGGACAGGGGCGGAAAAACTGTTTTTT.

This chain links TRBV3-1 (or the pseudogene TRBV3-2) with TRBJ1-5; no clear D. Trimming took off 4 bases at V and 4 bases at J, with 14 bases between the two ends. The CDR3 length is 15 residues. Germline values: CDR1 LGHDT, CDR2 YNNKEL (reference sequence). The CDR3 is CASSPGIGPNQPQHF. CDR3 sequence (DNA): TGTGCCAGCAGCCCCGGGATTGGACCTAATCAGCCCCAGCATTTT.

This chain joins TRBV18 and TRBJ2-5; 9 bases agree with TRBD1. The CDR3 spans 14 residues. The germline CDR1 and CDR2 sequences are KGHSH and LQKENI. V lost 6 bases to trimming and J lost 1 base; unmatched junction nucleotides: 3. CDR3 sequence: CASSPDRGQETQYF. CDR3 bases: TGTGCCAGCTCTCCGGACAGGGGCCAAGAGACCCAGTACTTC.

The V gene is TRBV18, the J gene TRBJ2-7, with 8 bases lining up with TRBD1. Germline assignment: CDR1 KGHSH and CDR2 LQKENI. V lost 5 bases, J lost 2 bases, and 5 bases stayed unmatched. This CDR3 region has 14 residues. CDR3 sequence reads: CASSDRTGTYEQYV. DNA for the CDR3: TGTGCCAGCTCAGACAGGACAGGGACCTACGAGCAGTACGTC.

This chain joins TRBV7-9 and TRBJ2-2; 12 bases align to TRBD2. Germline V gene sequence: CDR1 SEHNR, CDR2 FQNEAQ (reference sequence). V was pared by 5 bases and J by 4 bases, with 11 bases of the junction left unmatched. This CDR3 is 18 amino acids long. The CDR3 sequence is CASSASGRAFLGTGELFF. DNA of the CDR3: TGTGCCAGCAGCGCTAGCGGGAGGGCCTTTTTGGGCACCGGGGAGCTGTTTTTT.

Only one count was recorded for this clone. The chain couples TRBV6-6 to TRBJ1-3; D gene ambiguous. V was trimmed by 5 bases and J by 4 bases, leaving 9 bases between them. CDR1 and CDR2 (germline): MNHNY, SVGAGI (reference sequence). The CDR3 spans 13 residues. The CDR3 region is CASSAGRGNTIYF. The CDR3 bases are TGTGCCAGCAGTGCGGGGAGGGGAAACACCATATATTTT.

This chain links TRBV19 with TRBJ2-1; D may be TRBD1 (5 bases). The CDR3 has 16 amino acids. V was pared by 5 bases and J by 8 bases, with 22 bases between. The germline V gene encodes CDR1 LNHDA and CDR2 SQIVND (reference sequence). The CDR3 sequence is CASSSQSRTPFDEQFF. DNA for the CDR3: TGTGCCAGTAGTTCCCAAAGCAGGACACCTTTCGATGAGCAGTTCTTC.

The chain combines TRBV5-4 with TRBJ2-3; D possibly corresponds to TRBD2 (6 bases). CDR1 is SGHNT and CDR2 is YYREEE in the germline V gene (reference sequence). The ends were cut back, 2 bases at V and 2 bases at J, with 21 bases in the middle. This CDR3 contains 18 residues. CDR3 DNA sequence: TGTGCCAGCAGCTTCCGGGACTCCCCCCCGAGAGTCACAGATACGCAGTATTTT. It encodes CASSFRDSPPRVTDTQYF. Full variable domain (rest looked up from reference TRBV5-4 and TRBJ2-3): ETGVTQSPTHLIKTRGQQVTLRCSSQSGHNTVSWYQQALGQGPQFIFQYYREEENGRGNFPPRFSGLQFPNYSSELNVNALELDDSALYLCASSFRDSPPRVTDTQYFGPGTRLTVL.

DNA for the CDR3: TGTGCCAGCAGCTTGGGACAGGGAATGTACGGCTACACCTTC. Translation gives CASSLGQGMYGYTF. The chain uses TRBV5-6 and TRBJ1-2, with 7 positions matching TRBD1. Trimming took 0 bases from V and 8 from J; bases not matched to a gene: 7. Germline V lookup: CDR1 SGHDT, CDR2 YYEEEE. The CDR3 covers 14 residues.